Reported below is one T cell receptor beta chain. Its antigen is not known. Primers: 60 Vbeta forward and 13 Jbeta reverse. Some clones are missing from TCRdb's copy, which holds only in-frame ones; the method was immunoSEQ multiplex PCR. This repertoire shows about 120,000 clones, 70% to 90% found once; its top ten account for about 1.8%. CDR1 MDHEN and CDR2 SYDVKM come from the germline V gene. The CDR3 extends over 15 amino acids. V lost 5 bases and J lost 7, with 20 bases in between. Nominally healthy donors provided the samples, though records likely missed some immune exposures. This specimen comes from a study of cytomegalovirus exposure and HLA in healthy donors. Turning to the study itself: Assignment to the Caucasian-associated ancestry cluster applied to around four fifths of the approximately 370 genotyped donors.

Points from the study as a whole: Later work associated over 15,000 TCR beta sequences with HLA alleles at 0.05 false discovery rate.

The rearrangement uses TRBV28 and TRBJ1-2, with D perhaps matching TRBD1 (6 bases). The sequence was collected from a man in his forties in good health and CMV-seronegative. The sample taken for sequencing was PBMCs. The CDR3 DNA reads TGTGCCAGCAGTCCCGCGGGCACAGGGTATGCTGGCTACACCTTC. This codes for CASSPAGTGYAGYTF.